A single sample gave rise to the 6 T cell receptor beta chains below, sequenced in a study of T cell responses to AZD1222 COVID-19 vaccine. Using immunoSEQ multiplex PCR, the repertoire was profiled, and TCRdb retains in-frame clones only, with some absent. The sample lists more than 85,000 clones; 80% to 90% were seen once. The sequences come from peripheral blood, collected on day 0 of AZD1222 vaccination. The receptors shown here come from an adult in good health.

This rearrangement joins TRBV4-1 to TRBJ2-2, with TRBD2 matching over 9 bases. J was trimmed by 4 bases and V by 2 bases; bases with no gene match: 11. CDR3 length equals 18 residues. The V gene's germline CDR1 is MGHRA and CDR2 YSYEKL. The CDR3 sequence is CASSQTPAGGIGTGELFF. The CDR3 nucleotides are TGCGCCAGCAGCCAAACTCCTGCGGGAGGGATTGGCACCGGGGAGCTGTTTTTT.

V usage is TRBV28 and J usage is TRBJ1-3, with D maybe TRBD1 (5 bases). V was clipped by 5 bases and J by 4 bases, with 15 bases between them. The CDR3 totals 15 residues. Germline V gene data show CDR1 as MDHEN and CDR2 as SYDVKM. The DNA for the CDR3 is TGTGCCAGCAGTGGGCTGCCCGGGACGGGAAACACCATATATTTT. This sequence encodes CASSGLPGTGNTIYF.

The V gene is TRBV11-1, the J gene TRBJ2-1; perhaps D is TRBD1 or TRBD2 (5 bases each). From germline, CDR1 is SGHAT and CDR2 FQDESV (reference sequence). The CDR3 extends over 11 amino acids. Trimming shortened V by 8 bases and J by 14 bases, and 16 bases separated the two germline ends. This CDR3 reads CASRSGTTKFF. The CDR3 DNA sequence: TGTGCCAGCCGCTCCGGGACGACGAAGTTCTTC.

The V call is TRBV5-5, the J call TRBJ2-6; 8 nucleotides agree with TRBD2. The CDR3 is 19 amino acids. Germline V gene data show CDR1 as SGHKS and CDR2 as YYEKEE (reference sequence). V trimming: 0 bases; J trimming: 0 bases; junction bases outside the gene matches: 8. The CDR3 is CASSLGGIAGYSGANVLTF. The CDR3 DNA sequence: TGTGCCAGCAGCTTGGGCGGTATAGCGGGATACTCTGGGGCCAACGTCCTGACTTTC.

The chain carries TRBV28 and TRBJ1-2; no definite D call. The CDR3 extends over 15 amino acids. CDR1 and CDR2 (germline): MDHEN, SYDVKM. Between the trimmed V and J ends, which lost 6 bases and 0 bases, there was a span of 14 bases. The DNA for the CDR3 is TGTGCCAGCAGAACAGAGATCATCGCTAACTATGGCTACACCTTC. This sequence encodes CASRTEIIANYGYTF.

This chain joins TRBV19 and TRBJ2-2; weak D call: TRBD1 (5 bases). This CDR3 is built from 15 residues. Germline V lookup: CDR1 LNHDA, CDR2 SQIVND (reference sequence). V was pared by 6 bases and J by 2 bases, with 13 bases between. The CDR3 protein is CASRETGLNTGELFF. As DNA, the CDR3 is TGTGCCAGTAGAGAAACAGGCCTCAACACCGGGGAGCTGTTTTTT.